The 21 T cell receptor beta chains listed next were all sequenced from one sample in a study of cytomegalovirus exposure and HLA in healthy donors. Repertoires were generated with immunoSEQ multiplex PCR, while TCRdb's copy carries only in-frame clones and drops some. The data show 45,000 to 65,000 clones, with approximately 89% seen just once and about 8.1% held by the top ten. Material for sequencing was PBMCs. The source of these receptors is a young woman in good health and CMV-seropositive.

The V gene is TRBV5-1, the J gene TRBJ2-3; 8 bases line up with TRBD2. Unmatched junction bases numbered 4, after V lost 8 bases and J lost 2 bases. The CDR3 extends over 13 amino acids. Germline lookup yields CDR1 SGHRS and CDR2 YFSETQ. CDR3 bases: TGCGCCAGTACTAGCGGTTCCACAGATACGCAGTATTTT. Residues: CASTSGSTDTQYF.

The rearrangement uses TRBV5-4 and TRBJ1-1, with 8 positions matching TRBD1. Germline V lookup: CDR1 SGHNT, CDR2 YYREEE (reference sequence). The CDR3 loop spans 15 amino acids. The trim removed 0 bases at V and 5 bases at J, leaving 6 bases unmatched. The CDR3 protein is CASSLATRQGTEAFF. The CDR3 DNA follows: TGTGCCAGCAGCTTGGCCACTCGACAGGGGACTGAAGCTTTCTTT.

This chain connects TRBV7-9 to TRBJ1-6; the match to TRBD1 covers 8 bases. The CDR3 runs to 16 residues. The V segment lost 1 base and the J segment 5 bases; nucleotides outside the gene matches: 4. Per the germline V gene, CDR1 is SEHNR and CDR2 is FQNEAQ (reference sequence). The CDR3 DNA is TGTGCCAGCAGCTTAGTAGGACAGGGCGATAATTCACCCCTCCACTTT. This translates into CASSLVGQGDNSPLHF. The full variable domain, rest sourced from reference TRBV7-9 and TRBJ1-6, is DTGVSQNPRHKITKRGQNVTFRCDPISEHNRLYWYRQTLGQGPEFLTYFQNEAQLEKSRLLSDRFSAERPKGSFSTLEIQRTEQGDSAMYLCASSLVGQGDNSPLHFGNGTRLTVT.

This chain joins TRBV28 and TRBJ1-6; 11 bases are a match to TRBD1. V trimming: 5 bases; J trimming: 9 bases; junction bases outside the gene matches: 6. CDR3 size: 15 residues. CDR1 is MDHEN, CDR2 SYDVKM, per germline. The CDR3 coding sequence is TGTGCCAGCAGTAGGGGGACAGGGGGTAGTTCACCCCTCCACTTT. It specifies CASSRGTGGSSPLHF.

The gene calls are TRBV7-3 and TRBJ1-1, with D uncertain. This CDR3 comprises 14 residues. The germline V and J ends were trimmed by 5 bases and 1 base, with 11 bases remaining between them. CDR1 is SGHTA, CDR2 FQGTGA, per germline. The CDR3, as DNA: TGTGCCAGCAGCGATGTGGGCCCGAACACTGAAGCTTTCTTT. Amino acids: CASSDVGPNTEAFF.

This clone appeared a single time. This chain joins TRBV7-6 and TRBJ2-7; the match to TRBD2 covers 8 bases. V lost 5 bases, J lost 3 bases, and 6 bases stayed unmatched. This CDR3 has 14 residues. Germline assignment: CDR1 SGHVS and CDR2 FNYEAQ. The CDR3 nucleotides are TGTGCCAGCAGCGTTAGCGGGGAGATCTACGAGCAGTACTTC. Residues: CASSVSGEIYEQYF.

The rearrangement joins TRBV30 to TRBJ2-1, with D unresolved. The CDR3 runs 12 residues. V gave up 8 bases and J gave up 7 bases, with 15 bases separating them. Germline lookup yields CDR1 GTSNPN and CDR2 SVGIG (reference sequence). The CDR3 DNA sequence: TGTGCCCGTGGAAATACCGGGAATGAGCAGTTCTTC. Translation gives CARGNTGNEQFF.

This clone was observed once. V and J are TRBV5-6 and TRBJ1-1, with D hard to call. Trimming took 1 base from V and 10 from J, leaving 11 bases between them. The germline V gene has CDR1 SGHDT and CDR2 YYEEEE. The CDR3 is 12 amino acids. CDR3 sequence (DNA): TGTGCCAGCAGCTTGTCGTCCTATGGAGCTTTCTTT. This translates into CASSLSSYGAFF.

The V and J genes are TRBV19 and TRBJ2-7, with D perhaps TRBD2 (5 bases). There are 13 residues in the CDR3. V lost 4 bases to trimming and J lost 1 base, with 8 bases between them. The germline V gene encodes CDR1 LNHDA and CDR2 SQIVND (reference sequence). CDR3 region: CASSTRRSYEQYF. For the CDR3, the DNA is TGTGCCAGTAGTACAAGGAGGTCCTACGAGCAGTACTTC.

The V call is TRBV10-1, the J call TRBJ1-4; tentatively, D is TRBD1 (5 bases). Per the germline V gene, CDR1 is WNHNN and CDR2 is SYGVQD (reference sequence). This CDR3 is 14 amino acids long. Deletions cut 6 bases from V and 6 bases from J, with 14 bases between. The CDR3 is CASSQTPGDEKLFF. For the CDR3, the DNA is TGCGCCAGCAGCCAAACGCCGGGGGATGAAAAACTGTTTTTT.

The rearrangement links TRBV18 to TRBJ2-7; possible D gene TRBD2, 6 bases. CDR1 is KGHSH, CDR2 LQKENI, per germline. The V gene lost 1 base and the J gene lost 1 base, with 8 bases spanning the gap. This CDR3 has 14 amino acids. CDR3 bases: TGTGCCAGCTCACCACGAGGGACTTCCTACGAGCAGTACTTC. Protein: CASSPRGTSYEQYF.

The J gene is TRBJ1-1, the V gene TRBV18; D might be TRBD1 (6 bases). This CDR3 has 16 residues. V lost 5 bases to trimming and J lost 0 bases, with 16 bases between them. CDR1 is KGHSH and CDR2 is LQKENI in the germline V gene. CDR3 protein: CASSVSGVRVNTEAFF. The CDR3 DNA reads as TGTGCCAGCTCAGTATCAGGGGTAAGGGTGAACACTGAAGCTTTCTTT.

This chain links TRBV30 with TRBJ2-3; 7 positions match TRBD2. V dropped 2 bases and J dropped 0; count of bases not matched to a gene: 5. Per germline, CDR1 GTSNPN and CDR2 SVGIG (reference sequence). This CDR3 contains 15 residues. CDR3 sequence: CAWSTGGSSTDTQYF. CDR3 coding DNA: TGTGCCTGGAGTACGGGGGGTTCTAGCACAGATACGCAGTATTTT.

The chain couples TRBV28 to TRBJ2-3; 10 bases match TRBD1. Germline V gene lookup returns CDR1 MDHEN and CDR2 SYDVKM. V shed 5 bases, J shed 5 bases, and the junction held 1 base outside the gene matches. This CDR3 region has 13 residues. The DNA of the CDR3 is TGTGCCAGCAGTAGGACAGGGGGAGATACGCAGTATTTT. As protein: CASSRTGGDTQYF.

The V gene is TRBV5-1, the J gene TRBJ2-7; 7 bases are shared with TRBD1. V shed 5 bases, J shed 0 bases, and the junction held 11 bases outside the gene matches. The CDR3 has 16 residues. Germline assignment: CDR1 SGHRS and CDR2 YFSETQ. The CDR3 spells CASRTNGGQHSYEQYF. In DNA form, the CDR3 reads TGCGCCAGCAGAACCAATGGGGGACAGCACTCCTACGAGCAGTACTTC.

V and J are TRBV7-9 and TRBJ2-2; 8 nucleotides align to TRBD1. Per germline, CDR1 SEHNR and CDR2 FQNEAQ (reference sequence). This CDR3 has 15 residues. Unmatched junction bases numbered 4, after V lost 3 bases and J lost 4 bases. The CDR3 sequence is CASSLRQGPTGELFF. In DNA form, the CDR3 reads TGTGCCAGCAGCTTGCGACAGGGGCCCACCGGGGAGCTGTTTTTT.

This clone was counted only a few times. The V and J genes are TRBV10-3 and TRBJ1-2; tentatively, D is TRBD1 (6 bases). Deletions cut 0 bases from V and 4 bases from J, with 9 bases between. The CDR3 extends over 14 amino acids. Germline lookup yields CDR1 ENHRY and CDR2 SYGVKD. CDR3 sequence reads: CAISESGGPYGYTF. CDR3 nucleotides: TGTGCCATCAGTGAGTCGGGGGGGCCCTATGGCTACACCTTC.

The chain uses TRBV15 and TRBJ2-7, with 8 bases fitting TRBD2. CDR1 is LNHNV and CDR2 is YYDKDF in the germline V gene (reference sequence). The CDR3 sequence is 14 residues long. V dropped 0 bases and J dropped 3; count of bases not matched to a gene: 1. As DNA, the CDR3 is TGTGCCACCAGCAGAGATCGGGGGGGCTACGAGCAGTACTTC. Its protein is CATSRDRGGYEQYF. Variable domain in full (rest from reference TRBV15 and TRBJ2-7): DAMVIQNPRYQVTQFGKPVTLSCSQTLNHNVMYWYQQKSSQAPKLLFHYYDKDFNNEADTPDNFQSRRPNTSFCFLDIRSPGLGDTAMYLCATSRDRGGYEQYFGPGTRLTVT.

The chain has TRBV11-2 and TRBJ1-1; D not certain. V was trimmed by 0 bases and J by 4 bases, leaving 18 bases between them. The CDR3 contains 17 residues. Per the germline V gene, CDR1 is SGHAT and CDR2 is FQNNGV. The DNA of the CDR3 is TGTGCCAGCAGCTTAGAATTAGTGGCAGGCTATGGCACTGAAGCTTTCTTT. As protein: CASSLELVAGYGTEAFF.

V gene TRBV19 combines with J gene TRBJ1-1, with 8 bases lining up with TRBD1. The CDR3 is made up of 13 amino acids. The junction had 10 bases not matched to a gene; V was cut back by 5 bases and J by 11 bases. From germline, CDR1 is LNHDA and CDR2 SQIVND (reference sequence). CDR3 DNA: TGTGCCAGTAGTGTTGGGACAGGCTTAAGTGCTTTCTTT. It codes for CASSVGTGLSAFF.

This clone appeared a single time. The CDR3 protein is CASTQALQGGGEKLFF. CDR3 nucleotides: TGTGCCAGCACCCAGGCACTTCAGGGGGGCGGTGAAAAACTGTTTTTT. The rearrangement joins TRBV5-4 to TRBJ1-4, with TRBD1 identical over 7 bases. CDR1 SGHNT and CDR2 YYREEE come from the germline V gene (reference sequence). V lost 6 bases and J lost 7; bases outside the gene matches: 15. The CDR3 is made up of 16 amino acids.